Listed below are T cell receptor beta chains from one sample, sequenced in a study of cytomegalovirus exposure and HLA in healthy donors. Data came from immunoSEQ multiplex PCR; TCRdb stores just in-frame clones and leaves some out. The repertoire has fewer than 150,000 clones, 66% of them found once; the top ten carry approximately 1.6%. Sequencing used PBMCs. The source of these receptors is a human donor in good health. CDR3s leave out the opening cysteine and the closing phenylalanine or tryptophan.

TRBV18	ASSRGGSGANVLT
TRBV27	ASKSSSASSYEQY
TRBV7-7	ASSLATSGWSSYEQY
TRBV6-5	ASSSRQGTYEQY
TRBV11-3	ASSEGRGLAGANVLT
TRBV5-6	ASSSGLDYEQY
TRBV11-2	ASSEGVEGYT
TRBV4-1	ASSPDGTVLDYGYT
TRBV9	ASSTRQAGGNTIY
TRBV5-1	ASSLVVSIDEQF
TRBV19	ASSTGTGFYEQY
TRBV29-1	SVEEGRGRGELF
TRBV4-1	ASSYGSGQPQF
TRBV11-2	ASSLIGAGGYTDTQY
TRBV7-6	ASSLNSPGWETQY
TRBV27	ASRSGMENIQY
TRBV29-1	SVERGQRTEAF
TRBV6-5	ASSDRGNTEAF
TRBV14	ASRSGTAEKLF
TRBV28	ASSRTGGAYNEQF
TRBV6-5	ASSGTGGSYEQY
TRBV29-1	SVEEGTGGNTGELF
TRBV5-1	ASSTGTSGVDTQY
TRBV28	ASSPGTSGSYEQY
TRBV7-9	ASSQTGNEKLF
TRBV5-1	ASSLFVGTSTDTQY
TRBV9	ASSVGDRANTEAF
TRBV12-5	ASGKGLSETQY
TRBV19	ASSMSRVGAGGSYNEQF
TRBV5-1	ASSSGTSGSGNTIY
TRBV5-1	ASSPGQGADTQY
TRBV13	ASSGTGGMGGELF
TRBV27	ASSFGMGAPFDEQY
TRBV13	ASSPGLRLTYEQY
TRBV19	ATTVRTSGSAYEQY
TRBV19	ASKPGQGAYEQY
TRBV2	ASRTGTGMGEQY
TRBV4-1	ASSQDRGTTQETQY
TRBV7-8	ASSLGQGNLYGYT
TRBV5-1	ASSMDRGRYNEQF
TRBV6-5	ASSRETGVNTEAF
TRBV11-2	ASSAGTGAYNEQF
TRBV27	ASSPRDRYQETQY
TRBV5-1	ASSPIGLSTTLITGELF
TRBV14	ASSQRQSYNEQF
TRBV7-6	ASSLAVGGPGEQF
TRBV11-1	ASSLVGTVNTGELF
TRBV5-1	ASSSGGKTQY
TRBV5-6	ASSPDRGLVEQY